Each of the 32 T cell receptor beta chains below was sequenced from the same sample in a study of cytomegalovirus exposure and HLA in healthy donors. The PCR used 60 Vbeta and 13 Jbeta primers. The table came from immunoSEQ multiplex PCR; TCRdb's copy has only in-frame clones and leaves some out. This listing includes around 33,000 clones. Sequencing was performed on PBMCs. The receptors were sampled from a woman aged 40-49 years in good health and CMV-seropositive.

The V and J genes are TRBV15 and TRBJ1-1; D call uncertain. The CDR3 length is 13 residues. The V end was cut by 5 bases, the J end by 4 bases, with 11 bases between. The germline V gene has CDR1 LNHNV and CDR2 YYDKDF (reference sequence). For the CDR3, the DNA is TGTGCCACCAGCCGTCGGGAAATCACTGAAGCTTTCTTT. Translation gives CATSRREITEAFF.

The gene calls are TRBV6-1 and TRBJ1-2, with TRBD1 matching over 8 bases. Per the germline V gene, CDR1 is MNHNS and CDR2 is SASEGT. Trimming at V came to 5 bases and at J to 5 bases, leaving 4 bases not matched to a gene. The CDR3 has 13 residues. CDR3 amino acids: CASSRDRSYGYTF. Written as DNA, the CDR3 is TGTGCCAGCAGTCGGGACAGGAGTTATGGCTACACCTTC.

The gene calls are TRBV18 and TRBJ2-3; maybe TRBD2 (6 bases). Germline-derived CDR1 and CDR2 are KGHSH and LQKENI. CDR3 length equals 12 residues. With 6 bases removed from V and 13 bases from J, the gap between germline ends came to 17 bases. This CDR3 reads CASSPGGDWEYF. DNA for the CDR3: TGTGCCAGCTCTCCTGGCGGGGATTGGGAGTATTTT.

This chain links TRBV6-6 with TRBJ2-7; 7 nucleotides agree with TRBD2. The CDR3 totals 15 residues. Germline V gives CDR1 MNHNY, CDR2 SVGAGI (reference sequence). With 1 base clipped from V and 0 bases from J, the junction kept 3 bases outside the gene matches. CDR3 region: CASSYLRTSSYEQYF. Here the CDR3 DNA reads TGTGCCAGCAGTTACTTAAGGACTAGCTCCTACGAGCAGTACTTC.

The rearrangement uses TRBV28 and TRBJ2-5; D is possibly TRBD2 (7 bases). Trimming took off 4 bases at V and 5 bases at J, with 17 bases between the two ends. The CDR3 loop spans 15 amino acids. Germline V gene sequence: CDR1 MDHEN, CDR2 SYDVKM. The CDR3 nucleotides are TGTGCCAGCAGTTCCCCTCGGGGGGCTCGGGAGACCCAGTACTTC. Its translation is CASSSPRGARETQYF.

Concerning this clone itself: Germline and junction disagree at one end, which may indicate a read error. The CDR3 protein is CSVELQGVGNNIYF. CDR3 nucleotide sequence: TGCAGCGTTGAATTACAGGGGGTTGGAAACAACATATATTTT. This chain joins TRBV29-1 and TRBJ1-3; TRBD1 matches 8 bases. The CDR3 consists of 14 residues. Looked up from germline, CDR1 is SQVTM and CDR2 is ANQGSEA.

The genes are TRBV6-1 and TRBJ2-7; D gene unclear. The CDR3 runs to 13 residues. Germline V gene lookup returns CDR1 MNHNS and CDR2 SASEGT. V dropped 2 bases and J dropped 2 bases, with 7 bases sitting between them. Written as DNA, the CDR3 is TGTGCCAGCAGTGAATCGGTGGCCTACGAGCAGTACTTC. Amino acid sequence: CASSESVAYEQYF.

In regard to this clone: Other DNA sequences in the same sample also yield this CDR3. V and J are TRBV18 and TRBJ1-1, with D possibly being TRBD1 (6 bases). With 6 bases removed from V and 6 bases from J, the gap between germline ends came to 11 bases. The germline V gene has CDR1 KGHSH and CDR2 LQKENI. There are 12 residues in the CDR3. The CDR3 DNA is TGTGCCAGCTCCTCCCCAGGGGCTGAAGCTTTCTTT. This gives the protein CASSSPGAEAFF.

The J gene is TRBJ1-2, the V gene TRBV28, with 9 bases aligning to TRBD1. Germline V lookup: CDR1 MDHEN, CDR2 SYDVKM. This CDR3 is built from 14 residues. Trimming removed 8 bases from V and 9 bases from J; junction bases left unmatched: 13. CDR3 coding DNA: TGTGCCAGCGCCAAAAACGCACAGGGGGCGAGCTACACCTTC. Amino acid sequence: CASAKNAQGASYTF.

This chain connects TRBV7-2 to TRBJ2-5; 11 bases are shared with TRBD2. This CDR3 is 15 amino acids long. Trimming at V came to 4 bases and at J to 4 bases, leaving 5 bases not matched to a gene. Germline CDR1 reads SGHTA; CDR2 reads FQGNSA. The CDR3 loop reads CASSSRLAGLETQYF. The CDR3 DNA sequence: TGTGCCAGCAGCTCCCGACTAGCGGGACTAGAGACCCAGTACTTC. Drawing the rest from reference TRBV7-2 and TRBJ2-5, the complete variable domain is GAGVSQSPSNKVTEKGKDVELRCDPISGHTALYWYRQSLGQGLEFLIYFQGNSAPDKSGLPSDRFSAERTGGSVSTLTIQRTQQEDSAVYLCASSSRLAGLETQYFGPGTRLLVL.

The J gene is TRBJ2-1, the V gene TRBV7-3; a possible D gene is TRBD2 (6 bases). V lost 2 bases and J lost 7, with 12 bases in between. Germline loops: CDR1 SGHTA, CDR2 FQGTGA. This CDR3 region has 14 residues. This CDR3 reads CASSLAGMGNEQFF. Written as DNA, the CDR3 is TGTGCCAGCAGCTTAGCGGGAATGGGGAATGAGCAGTTCTTC.

The chain uses TRBV4-1 and TRBJ1-1, with D unresolved. CDR3 length: 14 amino acids. In germline, CDR1 is MGHRA, CDR2 YSYEKL. V was shortened by 0 bases and J by 1 base, with 6 bases between the two germline ends. The CDR3 DNA reads TGCGCCAGCAGCCAAGAAGCTCGGAACACTGAAGCTTTCTTT. Amino acids: CASSQEARNTEAFF.

The CDR3 nucleotides read TGCGCCAGCAGCCAAGATCGCGGGAACTATGGCTACACCTTC. Its protein product is CASSQDRGNYGYTF. The chain joins TRBV4-3 to TRBJ1-2; no reliable D call. Germline V gives CDR1 LGHNA, CDR2 YSLEER. The V and J ends lost 0 bases and 2 bases respectively, with 7 bases between them. This CDR3 contains 14 residues.

This chain joins TRBV11-2 and TRBJ2-5; a possible D gene is TRBD2 (6 bases). V dropped 5 bases and J dropped 3 bases, with 19 bases sitting between them. The CDR3 has 16 amino acids. In germline, CDR1 is SGHAT, CDR2 FQNNGV. The CDR3 nucleotides read TGTGCCAGCAGCCCCGTTCAGATATGGAGGGAAGAGACCCAGTACTTC. Translated: CASSPVQIWREETQYF.

The V gene is TRBV19, the J gene TRBJ1-1; 7 nucleotides align to TRBD1. CDR1 and CDR2 (germline): LNHDA, SQIVND (reference sequence). This CDR3 spans 14 amino acids. Trimming took 6 bases from V and 0 from J; bases not matched to a gene: 4. CDR3 nucleotide sequence: TGTGCCAGTAGCTGGACAGGACTGAACACTGAAGCTTTCTTT. Its translation is CASSWTGLNTEAFF.

V gene TRBV9 combines with J gene TRBJ2-2; D is undetermined. Germline CDR1 is SGDLS and CDR2 is YYNGEE. V lost 0 bases, J lost 6 bases, and 12 bases lay in between. The CDR3 runs to 15 residues. Here the CDR3 DNA reads TGTGCCAGCAGCGTAGCAGGCCCCGTCTCCGGGGAGCTGTTTTTT. It encodes CASSVAGPVSGELFF.

The rearrangement joins TRBV6-1 to TRBJ2-1; D remains unclear. The V end was cut by 4 bases, the J end by 6 bases, with 16 bases between. There are 15 residues in the CDR3. CDR1 is MNHNS, CDR2 SASEGT, per germline. This CDR3 reads CASSVFSLSPNEQFF. The CDR3, as DNA: TGTGCCAGCAGTGTGTTCTCGTTAAGCCCCAATGAGCAGTTCTTC.

The CDR3 nucleotides read TGTGCCAGCGCCCGACAGGGGGATGGCAATGAGCAGTTCTTC. Translation: CASARQGDGNEQFF. The chain couples TRBV5-4 to TRBJ2-1; the match to TRBD1 covers 9 bases. With 7 bases clipped from V and 6 bases from J, the junction kept 8 bases outside the gene matches. The CDR3 loop spans 14 amino acids. Germline CDR1 is SGHNT and CDR2 is YYREEE (reference sequence).

The chain combines TRBV2 with TRBJ2-1; the D gene is possibly TRBD2 (7 bases). V lost 7 bases to trimming and J lost 5 bases, with 12 bases between them. The CDR3 is 13 residues long. The germline gives CDR1 SNHLY, CDR2 FYNNEI. This CDR3 is CASTQGRDNEQFF. Written as DNA, the CDR3 is TGTGCCAGCACGCAGGGGAGGGACAATGAGCAGTTCTTC. Complete variable domain (other parts from reference TRBV2 and TRBJ2-1): EPEVTQTPSHQVTQMGQEVILRCVPISNHLYFYWYRQILGQKVEFLVSFYNNEISEKSEIFDDQFSVERPDGSNFTLKIRSTKLEDSAMYFCASTQGRDNEQFFGPGTRLTVL.

This rearrangement joins TRBV19 to TRBJ1-4; D unresolved. V was cut by 3 bases and J by 8 bases, with 13 bases left in between. Germline CDR1 is LNHDA and CDR2 is SQIVND (reference sequence). This CDR3 is 14 amino acids long. CDR3 coding DNA: TGTGCCAGTAGTATTGTAAGCGGAGAGGAAAAACTGTTTTTT. This translates into CASSIVSGEEKLFF. The variable domain in full, completed from reference TRBV19 and TRBJ1-4, reads DGGITQSPKYLFRKEGQNVTLSCEQNLNHDAMYWYRQDPGQGLRLIYYSQIVNDFQKGDIAEGYSVSREKKESFPLTVTSAQKNPTAFYLCASSIVSGEEKLFFGSGTQLSVL.

The chain uses TRBV10-3 and TRBJ1-5, with D unclear. Germline-derived CDR1 and CDR2 are ENHRY and SYGVKD. The CDR3 is made up of 14 amino acids. With 3 bases removed from V and 3 bases from J, the gap between germline ends came to 9 bases. In nucleotides, the CDR3 is TGTGCCATCAGTGAAGACAAATCCAATCAGCCCCAGCATTTT. Protein: CAISEDKSNQPQHF.

CDR3 in DNA: TGCGCCAGCAGCCTGACTAGCGGGAGGGTAGGGGCCTACAATGAGCAGTTCTTC. Protein sequence: CASSLTSGRVGAYNEQFF. This chain connects TRBV5-1 to TRBJ2-1; 14 nucleotides align to TRBD2. The CDR3 has 18 residues. CDR1 and CDR2 from the germline V gene are SGHRS and YFSETQ. J was trimmed by 2 bases and V by 4 bases; bases with no gene match: 8.

This chain links TRBV29-1 with TRBJ2-2; tentatively, D is TRBD2 (6 bases). Trimming shortened V by 3 bases and J by 5 bases, and 10 bases separated the two germline ends. This CDR3 is 13 amino acids long. CDR1 and CDR2 from the germline V gene are SQVTM and ANQGSEA. The CDR3 DNA reads TGCAGCGTTGAGGAGGGTGGGACCGGGGAGCTGTTTTTT. It codes for CSVEEGGTGELFF.

The V gene is TRBV19, the J gene TRBJ1-5; tentative D call: TRBD1 (5 bases). This CDR3 contains 15 residues. Trimming pared 7 bases from V and 6 bases from J, leaving 19 bases between. Looked up from germline, CDR1 is LNHDA and CDR2 is SQIVND (reference sequence). The CDR3 DNA reads as TGTGCCAGTACCCCCGCAGGGCCGGTGGTTCAGCCCCAGCATTTT. Its translation is CASTPAGPVVQPQHF.

V is TRBV7-9 and J is TRBJ1-1; 7 positions agree with TRBD1. This CDR3 spans 12 amino acids. Germline V gives CDR1 SEHNR, CDR2 FQNEAQ (reference sequence). V lost 5 bases to trimming and J lost 7 bases; unmatched junction nucleotides: 4. As DNA, the CDR3 is TGTGCCAGCAGCGAGGGGGCCAGTGAAGCTTTCTTT. Amino acid sequence: CASSEGASEAFF.

The chain employs TRBV6-6 and TRBJ2-7; no reliable D call. The CDR3 has 13 amino acids. The germline V and J ends were trimmed by 5 bases and 0 bases, with 8 bases remaining between them. Germline V gene data show CDR1 as MNHNY and CDR2 as SVGAGI (reference sequence). This chain's CDR3 is CASSPGFSYEQYF. The CDR3, as DNA: TGTGCCAGCAGTCCTGGCTTCTCCTACGAGCAGTACTTC.

V and J are TRBV6-5 and TRBJ2-7; D is perhaps TRBD1 (6 bases). The CDR3 loop spans 15 amino acids. From germline, CDR1 is MNHEY and CDR2 SVGAGI. The V and J ends lost 0 bases and 0 bases respectively, with 9 bases between them. CDR3 in amino acids: CASSYSLDSSYEQYF. The CDR3 coding sequence is TGTGCCAGCAGTTACTCTTTGGACAGCTCCTACGAGCAGTACTTC.

The gene calls are TRBV27 and TRBJ2-7; 7 bases are a match to TRBD2. In germline, CDR1 is MNHEY, CDR2 SMNVEV (reference sequence). CDR3 length: 14 residues. V gave up 6 bases and J gave up 3 bases; unmatched junction bases: 8. The CDR3 DNA is TGTGCCAGCAGACCCCCCGGGGGGAGCTACGAGCAGTACTTC. Its translation is CASRPPGGSYEQYF.

The J gene is TRBJ2-7, the V gene TRBV28, with TRBD1 matching 8 bases. Germline V gene data show CDR1 as MDHEN and CDR2 as SYDVKM. V was pared by 0 bases and J by 2 bases, with 3 bases of the junction left unmatched. The CDR3 has 15 residues. The DNA of the CDR3 is TGTGCCAGCAGTTTATGGGACAGGGCCCCCTACGAGCAGTACTTC. Protein sequence: CASSLWDRAPYEQYF.

This clone is classed as medium-sized by frequency. The chain's CDR3 is CASSPRDSEKLFF. The CDR3 DNA reads as TGTGCCAGCAGCCCAAGGGACAGTGAAAAACTGTTTTTT. The rearrangement joins TRBV7-9 to TRBJ1-4; TRBD1 matches at 7 bases. The CDR3 has 13 amino acids. Germline CDR1 is SEHNR and CDR2 is FQNEAQ (reference sequence). The V and J ends lost 5 bases and 7 bases, in that order; junction bases with no gene match: 4. Full variable domain (outside the CDR3, taken from reference TRBV7-9 and TRBJ1-4): DTGVSQNPRHKITKRGQNVTFRCDPISEHNRLYWYRQTLGQGPEFLTYFQNEAQLEKSRLLSDRFSAERPKGSFSTLEIQRTEQGDSAMYLCASSPRDSEKLFFGSGTQLSVL.

V usage is TRBV6-1 and J usage is TRBJ2-2; 10 bases fit TRBD2. Germline V lookup: CDR1 MNHNS, CDR2 SASEGT. V lost 3 bases and J lost 8; bases outside the gene matches: 3. The CDR3 loop spans 14 amino acids. For the CDR3, the DNA is TGTGCCAGCAGTGAGCTAGCGGGGGTAGGGGAGCTGTTTTTT. Amino acid sequence: CASSELAGVGELFF.

As for this clone: Relative to the germline gene, one junction end is altered; a read error may explain this. The chain uses TRBV6-5 and TRBJ2-1; D tentatively reads TRBD1 or TRBD2 (5 bases each). Per the germline V gene, CDR1 is MNHEY and CDR2 is SVGAGI. This CDR3 region has 11 residues. The CDR3 DNA sequence: TGTGCCAGAAGTTACGGGGCTGAGCAGTTCTTC. Translation gives CARSYGAEQFF.